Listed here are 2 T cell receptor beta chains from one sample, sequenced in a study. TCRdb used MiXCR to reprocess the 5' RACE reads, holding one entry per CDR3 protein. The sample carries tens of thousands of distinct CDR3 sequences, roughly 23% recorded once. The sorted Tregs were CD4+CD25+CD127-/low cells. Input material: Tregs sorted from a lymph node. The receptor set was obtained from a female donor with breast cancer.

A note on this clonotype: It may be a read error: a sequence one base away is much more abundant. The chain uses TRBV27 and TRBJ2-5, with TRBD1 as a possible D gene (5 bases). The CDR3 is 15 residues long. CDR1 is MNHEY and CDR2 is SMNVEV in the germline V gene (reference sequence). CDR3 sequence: CAGSRKTDLQETQYF. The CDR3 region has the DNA TGTGCCGGCAGTAGAAAGACAGACCTCCAAGAGACCCAGTACTTC.

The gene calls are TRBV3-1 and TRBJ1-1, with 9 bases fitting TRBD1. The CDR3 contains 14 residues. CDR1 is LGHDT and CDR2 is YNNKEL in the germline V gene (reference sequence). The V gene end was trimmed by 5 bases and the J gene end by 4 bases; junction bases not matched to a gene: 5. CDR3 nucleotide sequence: TGTGCCAGCAGCTACAGGGGGCGAGGCACTGAAGCTTTCTTT. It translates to CASSYRGRGTEAFF.